Following are 5 T cell receptor beta chains from one sample sequenced in a study of breast tumors, draining lymph nodes, adjacent tissues. Breast cancer patients provided tissue from their axillary draining lymph nodes. TCRdb ran MiXCR on the multiplex PCR reads and lists one entry per CDR3 protein. In the table there are around 140,000 distinct CDR3 sequences, over 25% of which are singletons. The specimen sequenced was axillary lymph node tissue. These TCRs come from a female donor with breast cancer. Some clones in this sample may be carry-over from other donors' samples.

On this clonotype: Since a much larger clone is just one base distant, this may be a read error. The chain is built from TRBV11-2 and TRBJ2-1; D gene ambiguous. V lost 6 bases and J lost 9, with 15 bases in between. The germline V gene encodes CDR1 SGHAT and CDR2 FQNNGV. The CDR3 spans 13 residues. The DNA of the CDR3 is TGTGCCAGCAGAAGAAGGCAACACACTGAGCAGTTCTTC. Encoded protein: CASRRRQHTEQFF.

Comment on this clonotype: With a much larger clone just one base away, this may be a read error. V is TRBV28 and J is TRBJ2-7; 7 bases are a match to TRBD1. Trimming at V came to 2 bases and at J to 6 bases, leaving 16 bases not matched to a gene. The CDR3 is made up of 17 amino acids. Germline V gene data show CDR1 as MDHEN and CDR2 as SYDVKM. Here the CDR3 reads CASSLPYIQTGLSEQYF. CDR3 DNA sequence: TGTGCCAGCAGTTTACCCTACATACAGACAGGGTTGAGCGAGCAGTACTTC. The full variable domain, its missing parts supplied by reference TRBV28 and TRBJ2-7, is DVKVTQSSRYLVKRTGEKVFLECVQDMDHENMFWYRQDPGLGLRLIYFSYDVKMKEKGDIPEGYSVSREKKERFSLILESASTNQTSMYLCASSLPYIQTGLSEQYFGPGTRLTVT.

With respect to this clonotype: This may stem from a read error, because a much larger clone lies one nucleotide away. This sequence joins TRBV10-3 and TRBJ2-4, with D uncertain. The CDR3 runs to 14 residues. Germline assignment: CDR1 ENHRY and CDR2 SYGVKD. CDR3 in amino acids: CAIGESTDKNIQYF. CDR3 DNA: TGTGCCATCGGTGAGTCAACAGACAAAAACATTCAGTACTTC.

This clonotype was seen ten or more times. This sequence joins TRBV4-3 and TRBJ1-2; no clear D. This CDR3 spans 15 amino acids. Germline V lookup: CDR1 LGHNA, CDR2 YSLEER. Trimming took off 4 bases at V and 0 bases at J, with 12 bases between the two ends. The CDR3 nucleotides are TGCGCCAGCAGCCTGTCAGGAACCGCTAACTATGGCTACACCTTC. Protein product: CASSLSGTANYGYTF.

This clonotype has at least ten counts. The chain uses TRBV6-4 and TRBJ1-4, with D maybe TRBD1 (5 bases). V shed 4 bases and J shed 10 bases, with 13 bases lying between them. Germline CDR1 is MRHNA and CDR2 is SNTAGT. The CDR3 length is 13 residues. CDR3 nucleotides: TGTGCCAGCAGTGTGGTCCCTGGGGGAAAACTGTTTTTT. Its protein product is CASSVVPGGKLFF.